The clone carrying this T cell receptor beta chain was recorded at least ten times. This sample is part of a study of beta chain features in type 1 diabetes. At the level of the study: The study found patients and healthy donors alike in age, gender and cell yields.

Sequencing targeted expressed TCRB transcripts, as all isolated RNA had been reverse transcribed. TCRdb's table, derived via immunoSEQ multiplex PCR, lists solely in-frame clones and lacks some. The sample gives under 800,000 clones, around a sixth of which show up once; about 0.097% is in the top ten. Source material: naive CD4+ T cells from blood. This receptor was identified in a man in his late teens or twenties in good health.

CDR3 coding DNA: TGTGCCAGTAGTATAGCAGGCACTGAAGCTTTCTTT. Its translation: CASSIAGTEAFF. The chain is built from TRBV19 and TRBJ1-1; unclear D gene. This CDR3 has 12 amino acids. The germline CDR1 and CDR2 sequences are LNHDA and SQIVND (reference sequence). Trimming cost V 1 base and J 4 bases, with 4 bases left between them.